This TCR beta chain derives from a study of blood T cells in healthy people across ages. With a J-beta primer mix and a sample-barcoded 5' primer, a second PCR ran about 6 to 11 cycles. TCRdb fed the 5' RACE reads into MiXCR, producing one record per CDR3 protein. The repertoire consists of about 800,000 distinct CDR3 sequences, with approximately 25% occurring once and the leading ten covering around 3.6%. This clonotype was detected a few times. This sample was shared with a second study, whose subject was T cells of mothers and their children.

The sequence came from a boy aged 5-17 years in good health. Source material: blood.

In DNA form, the CDR3 reads TGTGCCAGCAGTTTATCGTGGGGGGGGTACAATGAGCAGTTCTTC. Translation gives CASSLSWGGYNEQFF. The chain couples TRBV27 to TRBJ2-1; the match to TRBD2 covers 7 bases. Germline loops: CDR1 MNHEY, CDR2 SMNVEV (reference sequence). V dropped 0 bases and J dropped 4; count of bases not matched to a gene: 3. This CDR3 region has 15 residues.